Listed here are 5 T cell receptor beta chains from one sample, sequenced in a study of early T cells in non-severe SARS-CoV-2 infection. TCRdb redid the calling of the 5' RACE reads with MiXCR, one entry per CDR3 protein. Here the sample spans nearly 110,000 distinct CDR3 sequences, over 8.5% being singletons. Material: whole blood. These receptors were obtained from an adult who was a healthcare worker with PCR-confirmed SARS-CoV-2 infection or an uninfected control (not recorded which).

This clonotype was seen a handful of times. The rearrangement links TRBV28 to TRBJ1-5, with 12 bases that match TRBD1. V was pared by 4 bases and J by 6 bases, with 4 bases of the junction left unmatched. CDR1 and CDR2 from the germline V gene are MDHEN and SYDVKM. There are 15 residues in the CDR3. The CDR3 DNA reads TGTGCCAGCAGTTCGCCGGGACAGGGGGCTCAGCCCCAGCATTTT. Protein sequence: CASSSPGQGAQPQHF.

This clonotype has at least ten counts. The chain combines TRBV12-3 or TRBV12-4 with TRBJ2-1, with 11 positions matching TRBD2. The V and J ends lost 6 bases and 6 bases, in that order; junction bases with no gene match: 7. The CDR3 is made up of 15 amino acids. The CDR3 region has the DNA TGTGCCAGCAGAGATAGCGGGAGGGGGCCCAATGAGCAGTTCTTC. This sequence encodes CASRDSGRGPNEQFF.

This clonotype came up many times. CDR3 residues: CASSSNRGPSYEQYF. CDR3 sequence (DNA): TGTGCCAGCAGCTCAAACAGGGGCCCCTCCTACGAGCAGTACTTC. J is TRBJ2-7 and V is TRBV7-9; TRBD1 matches 7 bases. CDR1 and CDR2 from the germline V gene are SEHNR and FQNEAQ (reference sequence). V trimming: 4 bases; J trimming: 0 bases; junction bases outside the gene matches: 6. This CDR3 contains 15 residues.

The sample holds many counts of this clonotype. The gene calls are TRBV12-3 or TRBV12-4 and TRBJ2-1; D uncertain. This CDR3 is 11 amino acids long. With 6 bases removed from V and 3 bases from J, the gap between germline ends came to 3 bases. DNA for the CDR3: TGTGCCAGCAGCAACTACAATGAGCAGTTCTTC. Protein: CASSNYNEQFF.

The chain recombines TRBV20-1 with TRBJ2-7; 7 nucleotides line up with TRBD1. The CDR3 extends over 13 amino acids. Per the germline V gene, CDR1 is DFQATT and CDR2 is SNEGSKA (reference sequence). The junction had 5 bases not matched to a gene; V was cut back by 4 bases and J by 2 bases. The CDR3 DNA sequence: TGCAGTGCTAAGGGACAGACCACCTACGAGCAGTACTTC. Its protein product is CSAKGQTTYEQYF.